Listed below are T cell receptor beta chains from one sample, sequenced in a study of early T cells in non-severe SARS-CoV-2 infection. MiXCR, applied by TCRdb to the 5' RACE reads, yields one record per CDR3 protein. The sample lists approximately 80,000 distinct CDR3 sequences, 10% to 12% occurring once. The sequencing used whole blood, collected at baseline. The source of these receptors is an adult who was a healthcare worker with PCR-confirmed SARS-CoV-2 infection or an uninfected control (not recorded which). The CDR3 runs from the conserved cysteine through the conserved F or W. Fields, in order: J gene, clone size, V gene, D gene, CDR3 DNA, CDR3 protein. A D gene is named only where the DNA matches it firmly. For some rows the clone size is stated as once, few or many, or as a class when expanded; others skip it.

TRBJ2-7,few,TRBV5-1,-,TGCGCCAGCAGGTGGTACGAGCAGTACTTC,CASRWYEQYF
TRBJ1-1,many,TRBV28,-,TGTGCCAGCACCAAGGAAACCGAAGCTTTCTTT,CASTKETEAFF
TRBJ2-1,-,TRBV5-6,-,TGTGCCAGCAGCTTATGGCTGGGGAATGAGCAGTTCTTC,CASSLWLGNEQFF
TRBJ2-1,many,TRBV9,-,TGTGCCAGCAGCGTAGGGGACCTAGATGGCGATGAGCAGTTCTTC,CASSVGDLDGDEQFF
TRBJ2-3,many,TRBV5-1,-,TGCGCCAGCAGCTTGTTTCAAACGCGCTCGGGTACGCAGTATTTT,CASSLFQTRSGTQYF
TRBJ2-1,-,TRBV5-6,-,TGTGCCAGCAGCTTGGTGTCGCCCCCAGTGCAGCAGTTCTTC,CASSLVSPPVQQFF
TRBJ1-1,few,TRBV10-3,-,TGTGCCATCAGTGAGGCAGGGCTTGAAGCTTTCTTT,CAISEAGLEAFF
TRBJ2-1,few,TRBV7-3,-,TGTGCCAGCAGCCCTCTTGGTTCAGCCATAAATGAGCAGTTCTTC,CASSPLGSAINEQFF
TRBJ2-7,few,TRBV3-1,TRBD2,TGTGCCAGCAGCGTCCAATTAGCGGGGACCCACGAGCAGTACTTC,CASSVQLAGTHEQYF
TRBJ1-6,many,TRBV5-1,TRBD1,TGCGCCAGCAGCTTGGTGGGGTCCGGACGGGACAGCCACCTCGGAAATTCACCCCTCCACTTT,CASSLVGSGRDSHLGNSPLHF
TRBJ2-7,few,TRBV5-1,TRBD2,TGCGCCAGCAGCCCACCTCGGACTAGCGGAGCCTACGAGCAGTACTTC,CASSPPRTSGAYEQYF
TRBJ1-6,few,TRBV14,-,TGTGCCAGCAGCCAAGTGGCAGCAAATTCACCCCTCCACTTT,CASSQVAANSPLHF
TRBJ1-3,few,TRBV18,-,TGTGCCAGCTCACCCCTGGGGAACACCATATATTTT,CASSPLGNTIYF
TRBJ2-3,-,TRBV20-1,TRBD2,TGCAGTGCTAGAGTTAGTAGCGGGGTCGTAGATACGCAGTATTTT,CSARVSSGVVDTQYF
TRBJ1-1,few,TRBV13,-,TGTGCCAGCAGCCGCTTGGGGGGTAACACTGAAGCTTTCTTT,CASSRLGGNTEAFF